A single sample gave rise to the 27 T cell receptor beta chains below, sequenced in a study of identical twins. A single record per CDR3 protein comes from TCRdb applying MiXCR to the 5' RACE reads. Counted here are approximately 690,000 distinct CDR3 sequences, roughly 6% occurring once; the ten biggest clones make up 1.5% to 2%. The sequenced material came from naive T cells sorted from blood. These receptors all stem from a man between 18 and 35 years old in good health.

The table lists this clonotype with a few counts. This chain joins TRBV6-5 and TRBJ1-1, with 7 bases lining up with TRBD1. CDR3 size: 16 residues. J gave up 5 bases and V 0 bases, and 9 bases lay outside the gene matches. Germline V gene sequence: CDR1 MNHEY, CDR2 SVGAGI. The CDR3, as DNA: TGTGCCAGCAGTTACTCAAATGAAAGGGGGCCTACTGAAGCTTTCTTT. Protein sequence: CASSYSNERGPTEAFF.

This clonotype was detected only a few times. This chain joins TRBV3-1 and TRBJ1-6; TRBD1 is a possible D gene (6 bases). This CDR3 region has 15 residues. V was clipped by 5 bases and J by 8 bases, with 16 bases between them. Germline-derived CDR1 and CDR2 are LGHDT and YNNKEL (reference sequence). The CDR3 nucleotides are TGTGCCAGCAGCTCAGCCGGTGGGGGCCATTCACCCCTCCACTTT. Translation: CASSSAGGGHSPLHF. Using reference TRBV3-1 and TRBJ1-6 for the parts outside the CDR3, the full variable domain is DTAVSQTPKYLVTQMGNDKSIKCEQNLGHDTMYWYKQDSKKFLKIMFSYNNKELIINETVPNRFSPKSPDKAHLNLHINSLELGDSAVYFCASSSAGGGHSPLHFGNGTRLTVT.

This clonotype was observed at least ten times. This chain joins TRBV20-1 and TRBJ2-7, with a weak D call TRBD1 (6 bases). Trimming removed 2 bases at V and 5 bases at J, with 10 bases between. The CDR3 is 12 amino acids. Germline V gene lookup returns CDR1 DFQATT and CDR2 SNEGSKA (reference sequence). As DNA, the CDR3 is TGCAGTGCTAGACCCGGGACAAACGAGCAGTACTTC. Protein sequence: CSARPGTNEQYF.

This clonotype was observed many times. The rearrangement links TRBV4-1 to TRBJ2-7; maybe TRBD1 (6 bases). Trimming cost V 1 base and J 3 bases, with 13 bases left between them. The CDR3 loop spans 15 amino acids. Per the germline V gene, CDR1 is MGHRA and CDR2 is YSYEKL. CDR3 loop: CASSQVAGTYYEQYV. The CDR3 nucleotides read TGCGCCAGCAGCCAAGTTGCCGGGACATACTACGAGCAGTACGTC.

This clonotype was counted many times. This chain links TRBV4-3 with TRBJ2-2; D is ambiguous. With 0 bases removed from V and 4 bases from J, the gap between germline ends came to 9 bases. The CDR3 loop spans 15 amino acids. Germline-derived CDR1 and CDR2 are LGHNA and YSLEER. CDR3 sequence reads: CASSQEGPSTGELFF. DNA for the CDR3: TGCGCCAGCAGCCAAGAAGGTCCAAGCACCGGGGAGCTGTTTTTT.

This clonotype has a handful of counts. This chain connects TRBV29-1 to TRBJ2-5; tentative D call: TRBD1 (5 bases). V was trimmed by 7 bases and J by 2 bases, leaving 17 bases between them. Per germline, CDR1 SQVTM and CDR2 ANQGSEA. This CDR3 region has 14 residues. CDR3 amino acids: CSERTGDPQETQYF. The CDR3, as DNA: TGCAGCGAACGAACAGGAGACCCACAAGAGACCCAGTACTTC.

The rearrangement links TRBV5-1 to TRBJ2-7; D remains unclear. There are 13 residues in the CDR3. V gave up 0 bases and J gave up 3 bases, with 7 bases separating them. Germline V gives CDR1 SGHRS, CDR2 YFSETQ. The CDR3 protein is CASSLVLDYEQYV. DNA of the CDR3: TGCGCCAGCAGCTTGGTTCTGGACTACGAGCAGTACGTC.

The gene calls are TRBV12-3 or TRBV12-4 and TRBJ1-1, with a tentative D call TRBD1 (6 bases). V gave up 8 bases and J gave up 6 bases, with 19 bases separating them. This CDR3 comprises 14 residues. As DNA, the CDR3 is TGTGCCAGCGGGACCCAGGGGCGCGGCTCTGAAGCTTTCTTT. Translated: CASGTQGRGSEAFF.

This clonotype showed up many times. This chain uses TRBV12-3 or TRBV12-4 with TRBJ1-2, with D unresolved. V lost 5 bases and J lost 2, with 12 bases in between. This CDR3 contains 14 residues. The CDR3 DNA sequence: TGTGCCAGCAGTCGCAGTACGGGCAACTATGGCTACACCTTC. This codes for CASSRSTGNYGYTF.

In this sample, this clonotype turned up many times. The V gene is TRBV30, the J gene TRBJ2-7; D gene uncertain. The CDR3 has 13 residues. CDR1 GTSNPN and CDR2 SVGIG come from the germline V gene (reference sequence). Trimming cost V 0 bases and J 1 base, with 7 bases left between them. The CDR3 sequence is CAWSVAFSYEQYV. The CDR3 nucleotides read TGTGCCTGGAGTGTAGCTTTTTCCTACGAGCAGTACGTC.

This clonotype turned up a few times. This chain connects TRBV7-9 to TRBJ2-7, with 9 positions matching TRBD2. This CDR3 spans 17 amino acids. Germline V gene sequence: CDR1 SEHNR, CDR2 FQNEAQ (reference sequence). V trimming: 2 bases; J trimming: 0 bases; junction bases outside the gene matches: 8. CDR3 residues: CASSLPRGTSPSYEQYF. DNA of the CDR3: TGTGCCAGCAGCTTACCCCGTGGGACTAGCCCCTCCTACGAGCAGTACTTC.

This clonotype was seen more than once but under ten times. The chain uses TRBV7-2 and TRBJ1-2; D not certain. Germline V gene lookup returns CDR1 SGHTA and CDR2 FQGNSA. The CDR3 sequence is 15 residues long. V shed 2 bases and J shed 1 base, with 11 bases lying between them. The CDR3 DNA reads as TGTGCCAGCAGCTTACGCAGTCCTGATAACTATGGCTACACCTTC. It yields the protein CASSLRSPDNYGYTF.

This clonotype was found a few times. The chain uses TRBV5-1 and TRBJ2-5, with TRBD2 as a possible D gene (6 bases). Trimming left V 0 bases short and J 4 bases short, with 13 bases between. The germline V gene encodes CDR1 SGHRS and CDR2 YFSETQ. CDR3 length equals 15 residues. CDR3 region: CASSLASPEGETQYF. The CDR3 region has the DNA TGCGCCAGCAGCTTGGCTAGCCCGGAGGGAGAGACCCAGTACTTC.

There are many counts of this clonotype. CDR3 sequence: CASTTQGAVGYTF. CDR3 sequence (DNA): TGTGCCAGCACTACACAGGGGGCGGTGGGCTACACCTTC. This sequence joins TRBV12-3 or TRBV12-4 and TRBJ1-2; 9 positions match TRBD1. The V segment lost 7 bases and the J segment 8 bases; nucleotides outside the gene matches: 8. The length of the CDR3 is 13 residues.

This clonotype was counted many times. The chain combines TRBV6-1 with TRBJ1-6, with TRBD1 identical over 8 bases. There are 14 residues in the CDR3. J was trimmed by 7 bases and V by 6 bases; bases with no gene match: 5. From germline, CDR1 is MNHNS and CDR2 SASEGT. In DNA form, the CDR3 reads TGTGCCAGCAGGACGGACAGGGAAAATTCACCCCTCCACTTT. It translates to CASRTDRENSPLHF.

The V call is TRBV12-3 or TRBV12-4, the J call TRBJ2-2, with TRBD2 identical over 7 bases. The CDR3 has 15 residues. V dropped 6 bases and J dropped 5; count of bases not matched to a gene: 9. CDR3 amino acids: CASSPMGGWTGELFF. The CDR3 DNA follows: TGTGCCAGCAGCCCTATGGGAGGGTGGACCGGGGAGCTGTTTTTT.

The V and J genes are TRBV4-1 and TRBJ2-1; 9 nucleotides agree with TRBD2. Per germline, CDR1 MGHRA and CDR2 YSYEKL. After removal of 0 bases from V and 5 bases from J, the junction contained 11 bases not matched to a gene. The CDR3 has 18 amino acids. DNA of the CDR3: TGCGCCAGCAGCCAAGACCCTAGCGGGGTACGCCAAGACAATGAGCAGTTCTTC. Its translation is CASSQDPSGVRQDNEQFF.

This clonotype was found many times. DNA for the CDR3: TGTGCCATCAGTGAGTCAAGACTAGCGGGAGGTGGCAATGAGCAGTTCTTC. Its translation: CAISESRLAGGGNEQFF. The chain combines TRBV10-3 with TRBJ2-1; 13 nucleotides match TRBD2. Germline CDR1 reads ENHRY; CDR2 reads SYGVKD. This CDR3 has 17 amino acids. The V gene end was trimmed by 0 bases and the J gene end by 6 bases; junction bases not matched to a gene: 5.

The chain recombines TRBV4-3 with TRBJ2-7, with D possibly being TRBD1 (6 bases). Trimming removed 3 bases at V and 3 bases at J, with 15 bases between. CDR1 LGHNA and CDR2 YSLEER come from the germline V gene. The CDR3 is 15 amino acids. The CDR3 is CASSHDGSGDYEQYF. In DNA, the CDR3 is TGCGCCAGCAGCCACGACGGCTCAGGGGACTACGAGCAGTACTTC.

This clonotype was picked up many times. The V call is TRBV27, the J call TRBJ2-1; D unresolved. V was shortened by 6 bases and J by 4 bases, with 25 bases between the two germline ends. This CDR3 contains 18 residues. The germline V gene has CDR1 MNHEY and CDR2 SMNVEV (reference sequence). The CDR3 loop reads CASSFYTSGRISYNEQFF. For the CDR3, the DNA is TGTGCCAGCAGCTTCTATACATCCGGGCGGATTAGTTACAATGAGCAGTTCTTC.

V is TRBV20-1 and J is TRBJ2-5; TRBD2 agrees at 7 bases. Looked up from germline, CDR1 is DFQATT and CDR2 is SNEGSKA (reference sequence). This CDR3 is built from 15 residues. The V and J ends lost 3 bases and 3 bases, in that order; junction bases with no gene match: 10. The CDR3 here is CSASDPSGFEETQYF. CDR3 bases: TGCAGTGCTAGTGATCCTAGCGGCTTCGAAGAGACCCAGTACTTC.

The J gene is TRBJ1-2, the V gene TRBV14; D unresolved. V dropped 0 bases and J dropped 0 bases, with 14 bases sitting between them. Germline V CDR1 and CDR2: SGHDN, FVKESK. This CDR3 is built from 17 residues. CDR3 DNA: TGTGCCAGCAGCCAAGAGATCGGGAACCCAGCTAACTATGGCTACACCTTC. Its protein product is CASSQEIGNPANYGYTF.

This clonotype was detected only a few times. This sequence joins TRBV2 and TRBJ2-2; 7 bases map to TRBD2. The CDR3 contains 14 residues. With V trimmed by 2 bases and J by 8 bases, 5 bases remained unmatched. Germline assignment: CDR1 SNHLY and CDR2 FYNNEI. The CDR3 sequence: CASSETTSFGELFF. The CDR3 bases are TGTGCCAGCAGTGAAACGACTAGCTTTGGGGAGCTGTTTTTT.

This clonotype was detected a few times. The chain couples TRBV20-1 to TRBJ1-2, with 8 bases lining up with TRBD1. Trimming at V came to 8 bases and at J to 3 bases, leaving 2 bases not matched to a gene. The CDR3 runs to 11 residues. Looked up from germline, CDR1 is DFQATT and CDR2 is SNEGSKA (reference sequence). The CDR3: CSPGGDYGYTF. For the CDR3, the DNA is TGCAGTCCAGGGGGCGACTATGGCTACACCTTC.

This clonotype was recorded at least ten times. In DNA, the CDR3 is TGCGCCAGCGGAACTTACGGGGGAAATACGCAGTATTTT. Translated: CASGTYGGNTQYF. V gene TRBV4-3 combines with J gene TRBJ2-3, with a weak D call TRBD2 (6 bases). V gave up 8 bases and J gave up 7 bases, with 16 bases separating them. The CDR3 totals 13 residues. Germline V gene sequence: CDR1 LGHNA, CDR2 YSLEER.

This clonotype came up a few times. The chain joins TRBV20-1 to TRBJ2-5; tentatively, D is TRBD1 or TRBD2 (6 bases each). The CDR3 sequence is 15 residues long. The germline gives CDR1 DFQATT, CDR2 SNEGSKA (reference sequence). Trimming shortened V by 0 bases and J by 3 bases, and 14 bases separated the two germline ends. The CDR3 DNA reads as TGCAGTGCTAGAGATGGGGGGCGGGACGAAGAGACCCAGTACTTC. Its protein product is CSARDGGRDEETQYF.

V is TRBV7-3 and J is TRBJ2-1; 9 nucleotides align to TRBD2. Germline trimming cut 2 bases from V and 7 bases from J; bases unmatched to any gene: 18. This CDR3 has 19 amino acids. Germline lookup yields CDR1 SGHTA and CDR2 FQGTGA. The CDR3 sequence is CASSLLSRALAGAGNEQFF. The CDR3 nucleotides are TGTGCCAGCAGCTTATTATCCCGGGCCTTAGCGGGAGCCGGAAATGAGCAGTTCTTC.